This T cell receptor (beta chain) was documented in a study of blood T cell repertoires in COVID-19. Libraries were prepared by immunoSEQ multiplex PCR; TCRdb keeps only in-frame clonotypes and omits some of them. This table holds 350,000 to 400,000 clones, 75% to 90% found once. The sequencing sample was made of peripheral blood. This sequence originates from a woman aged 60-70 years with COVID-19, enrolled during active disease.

CDR3 bases: TGCGCCAGCAGCCAAGATTCAGGCTCCTACGAGCAGTACTTC. Translation: CASSQDSGSYEQYF. The chain is built from TRBV4-3 and TRBJ2-7; D uncertain. The CDR3 is made up of 14 amino acids. V was pared by 0 bases and J by 0 bases, with 6 bases between. Germline CDR1 and CDR2: LGHNA and YSLEER.